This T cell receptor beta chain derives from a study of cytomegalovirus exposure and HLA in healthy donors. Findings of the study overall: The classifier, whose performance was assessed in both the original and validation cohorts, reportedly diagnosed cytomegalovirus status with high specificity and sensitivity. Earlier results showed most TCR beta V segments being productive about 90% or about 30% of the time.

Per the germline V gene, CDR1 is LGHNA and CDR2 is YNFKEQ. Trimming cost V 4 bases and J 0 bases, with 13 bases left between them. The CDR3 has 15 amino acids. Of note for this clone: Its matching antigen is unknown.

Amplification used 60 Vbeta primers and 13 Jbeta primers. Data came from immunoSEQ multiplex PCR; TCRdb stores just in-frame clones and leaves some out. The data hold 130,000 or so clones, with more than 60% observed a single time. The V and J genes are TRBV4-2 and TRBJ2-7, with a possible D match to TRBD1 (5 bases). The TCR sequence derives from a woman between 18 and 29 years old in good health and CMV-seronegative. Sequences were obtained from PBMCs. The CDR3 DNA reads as TGTGCCAGCAGCCTCACAGGTTCACACTCCTACGAGCAGTACTTC. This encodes CASSLTGSHSYEQYF.